This T cell receptor (beta chain) derives from a study of blood T cells in healthy people across ages. Per the germline V gene, CDR1 is KGHSH and CDR2 is LQKENI. The CDR3 is made up of 16 amino acids. With a J-beta primer mix and a sample-barcoded 5' primer, a second PCR ran roughly 6 to 11 cycles. MiXCR, applied by TCRdb to the 5' RACE reads, yields one record per CDR3 protein. In the table there are 1.5 million to 1.9 million distinct CDR3 sequences, less than 45% of which are singletons. As concerns this clonotype: Germline and junction disagree at one end, which may indicate a read error.

This chain links TRBV18 with TRBJ2-5; D uncertain. The assigned J gene may be wrong: the sequence end matches TRBJ2-7 better. The sequence was collected from a woman aged 18-29 years in good health. Sequencing used blood. CDR3 amino acids: CVSSPPQLGKGDEQYF. The CDR3 DNA follows: TGTGTCAGCTCACCACCTCAGCTGGGAAAGGGCGACGAGCAGTACTTC.